These 2 T cell receptor beta chains share one sample of origin, sequenced in a study of immune evolution from preneoplasia to lung adenocarcinoma. Data came from immunoSEQ multiplex PCR; TCRdb stores just in-frame clones and leaves some out. There are more than 9,000 clones in the sample; roughly four fifths occur only once, and around 3.3% lies in the top ten. The sequenced sample was FFPE minimally invasive lung adenocarcinoma tissue. These receptors all stem from an older person with lung adenocarcinoma.

The rearrangement links TRBV2 to TRBJ1-5; D is perhaps TRBD1 (5 bases). The CDR3 consists of 20 residues. Germline V gene sequence: CDR1 SNHLY, CDR2 FYNNEI. V was cut by 1 base and J by 4 bases, with 26 bases left in between. The CDR3, as DNA: TGTGCCAGCAGTGAAGGAGGTTTGGGACGGTTGCCCCGGGGTAATCAGCCCCAGCATTTT. Amino acid sequence: CASSEGGLGRLPRGNQPQHF.

The chain uses TRBV19 and TRBJ1-2; D not resolved. In germline, CDR1 is LNHDA, CDR2 SQIVND (reference sequence). The V end lost 11 bases, the J end lost 8 bases, and 18 bases lay between the germline ends. This CDR3 comprises 12 residues. The CDR3 spells CAGTSATGGYTF. The CDR3 DNA is TGTGCCGGTACGTCCGCCACCGGCGGCTACACCTTC.